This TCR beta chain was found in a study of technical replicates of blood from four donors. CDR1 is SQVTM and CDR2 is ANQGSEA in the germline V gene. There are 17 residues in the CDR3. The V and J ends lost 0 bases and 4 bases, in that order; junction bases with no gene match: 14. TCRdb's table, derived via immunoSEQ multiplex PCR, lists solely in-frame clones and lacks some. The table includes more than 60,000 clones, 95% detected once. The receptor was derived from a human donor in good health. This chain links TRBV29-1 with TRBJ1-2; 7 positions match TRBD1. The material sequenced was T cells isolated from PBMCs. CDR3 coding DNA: TGCAGCGTTGAAGACCGGGACAGCAAAACTACCAGCTATGGCTACACCTTC. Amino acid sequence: CSVEDRDSKTTSYGYTF.